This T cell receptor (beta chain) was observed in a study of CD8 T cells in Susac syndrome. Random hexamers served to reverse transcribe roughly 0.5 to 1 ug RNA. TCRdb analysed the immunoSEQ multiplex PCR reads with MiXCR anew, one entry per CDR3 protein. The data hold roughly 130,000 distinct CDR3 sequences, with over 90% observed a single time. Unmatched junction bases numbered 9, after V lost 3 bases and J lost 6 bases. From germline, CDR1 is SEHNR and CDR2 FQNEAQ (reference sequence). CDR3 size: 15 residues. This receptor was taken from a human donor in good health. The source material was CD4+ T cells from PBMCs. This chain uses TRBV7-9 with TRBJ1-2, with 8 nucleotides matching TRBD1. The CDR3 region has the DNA TGTGCCAGCAGCTTTTTCAGGGGACAGGAAGATGGCTACACCTTC. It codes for CASSFFRGQEDGYTF.